A single TCR beta chain is shown here with its context. Its antigen is still unknown. Within one base of it there is no much larger clone, and no base qualities were kept. Library construction relied on the immunoSEQ multiplex PCR assay. A mixture of 60 forward primers for TCR Vbeta segments and 13 reverse primers for TCR Jbeta segments was used in the multiplex PCR. The CDR3 region of rearranged TCR beta genes was amplified from genomic DNA with a multiplex PCR assay. On the Illumina HiSeq System, the amplified TCR beta libraries were sequenced as 87-base-pair reads. The paper's data handling went like this. A later analysis counted about 80 million unique TCR beta chains across the 666 repertoires, and 10 million to 12 million of these chains were shared by at least two donors. A nearest-neighbor algorithm error-corrected the raw reads and collapsed the reads into unique sequences, merging closely related sequences to remove PCR and sequencing errors. V, D and J gene segments were assigned by aligning CDR3 sequences to IMGT reference sequences. For a sequence to be retained, at least a six-nucleotide match to both a V gene segment and a J gene segment was required. Rearrangements were classified as productive when the CDR3 lacked stop codons and remained in frame with V and J, and all other rearrangements were classified as non-productive. Following IMGT convention, CDR3 was defined as the stretch from the second conserved V-encoded cysteine up to the conserved J-encoded phenylalanine. The earlier analysis of about 560 of the donors excluded any sequence lacking an unambiguous match to a single V gene segment. An earlier analysis of around 600 of the donors classified V segments as functional when productive rearrangements were above 56.7% and as segregating when the standard deviation between donors was above 5%. A statistical classification framework was built for diagnosing cytomegalovirus status from the catalog of TCR beta chain sequences. In a later analysis, TCR nucleotide sequences were compared against IMGT/GENE-DB human TR gene sequences so that V and J genes could be assigned. Using the TCRdist pipeline, a later analysis assigned CDR3 sequences along with most-parsimonious VDJ recombination scenarios. In a later analysis, every TCR beta chain was defined by the combination of its CDR3 amino acid sequence and its V-gene family, and reads without a unique V-gene family were dropped. In a later analysis, approximately 640 highly shared, low-generation-probability nucleotide sequences were removed to address suspected cross-contamination and a sequencing artifact. In a later analysis, a clonal expansion index was calculated for each public chain from normalized within-repertoire ranks of inferred template counts. In a later analysis, generation probabilities were computed using a VDJ recombination model fitted to out-of-frame rearrangements, and the results were checked against IGoR. Hypergeometric tests were used in a later analysis to score TCR-TCR, TCR-HLA and TCR-CMV co-occurrence, with a repertoire-size bias correction applied to the TCR pairs. False discovery rates were estimated in a later analysis by permuting HLA or CMV assignments 20 times. A later analysis grouped co-occurring TCRs with DBSCAN, adding TCRdist sequence similarity when clustering within HLA-allele-positive subsets. Co-occurrence clustering excluded repertoires with fewer than 30,000 or more than 120,000 public chains, plus five with anomalous nucleotide sharing. TCRdb mirrors the immuneACCESS table, restricted to in-frame sequences. Some clones are absent from its copies; in checked studies, under half trace to an unresolved V gene, and the reason for the others is unknown. The DNA was the basis for D and trimming; V, J and clone size are from that table. The sample includes some 150,000 clones, with about four fifths observed a single time. Clones ranked in the top ten supply under 15% of the sample.

CDR3 length: 13 amino acids, cysteine to phenylalanine. The only DNA kept is the CDR3, 39 bases in frame from the first base. Cut back by 0 bases and 15 bases, the V and J ends lie 14 bases apart. The germline V gene specifies SGHDN as CDR1 and FVKESK as CDR2. The data stem from a study of cytomegalovirus exposure and HLA in healthy donors (dated by TCRdb to the late 2010s). Background for the entire study: In an earlier analysis of approximately 640 of the donors, 250 to 300 Gb of sequence data and about 110 million unique TCR beta sequences from approximately 180 million T cells were reported. The study profiled the T cell repertoires of hundreds of subjects by immunosequencing and related them to cytomegalovirus serostatus. High-throughput TCR immunosequencing, statistical association of individual TCRs with disease status, and machine learning were combined to predict cytomegalovirus infection status. Every repertoire in the discovery cohort had been generated on one and the same sequencing platform. A later genetic analysis took genome-wide SNP genotypes for about three fifths of the 666 donors and used that subset as a discovery cohort. On average, 235,054 unique TCR beta nucleotide sequences were sequenced per donor among 398 genotyped donors of the cohort, with roughly 18% of those sequences being non-productive. The genetic ancestry cluster associated with self-reported Caucasian donors included 81% of the roughly 380 genotyped donors. The aim of the study was to test whether cataloging public T cell receptors could identify signatures of past pathogen exposure. Several DR-DQ haplotypes were handled as single units for association and clustering, since linkage in the cohort was strong. To study patterns of TCR occurrence, a later analysis re-analyzed previously published TCR beta repertoires from more than 550 donors and added high-resolution HLA genotyping. The later analysis used no new phenotypic data to find candidate immune exposures, relying instead on TCR beta sequences and their occurrence across donors. A separate validation cohort of approximately 130 different subjects was used in addition to the roughly 640-subject first cohort. HLA typing covered class I and class II loci at four-digit resolution. Donor age, sex, ethnicity and CMV serostatus were collected together with the repertoire data. In an earlier analysis of 550 to 700 of the donors, high-throughput TCR beta sequencing was used to judge whether each TCR beta V gene segment behaved as functional or pseudogenic. Typing coverage differed by locus: A, B, C, DRB1 and DQB1 were typed in roughly 620-630 donors, DQA1 in about 500, DPA1 in 600 to 610, and DPB1 in about 450. An early release that covered roughly 600 HLA-typed donors contained approximately 290 gigabases of sequencing data and approximately 85 million unique TCR sequences. The paper as a whole reports these results and caveats: At a false discovery rate of 0.05, a later analysis linked under 20,000 TCR beta sequences to specific HLA alleles. In a later analysis, HLA-associated TCR beta chains showed more clonal expansion and lower generation probabilities than non-associated chains that were equally common. An association between a missense DCLRE1C variant and V-gene and J-gene trimming of TCR beta chains was found in a later genetic analysis and replicated in an independent cohort. The cohort was sequenced for TCR beta chains only, and without alpha or paired-chain data the features that could be detected were limited. In vitro tests confirmed that a few of the cytomegalovirus-associated TCR beta chains recognize cytomegalovirus antigens. In an earlier analysis of approximately 590 of the donors, most TCR beta V segments appeared in productive rearrangements about 87% or about 30% of the time, broadly matching IMGT annotations. When HLA alleles, especially DR and DQ, strongly co-occurred, attributing TCR associations to individual alleles was difficult. Because counts were too low, approximately 15 rarely observed V segments, including chromosome 9 orphons, were excluded from the earlier analysis of 500 to 700 of the donors. Most TCR sequences were observed very rarely across donors, whereas some public TCRs were present in many individuals. A later analysis found that most CMV-associated TCR beta chains appeared HLA-restricted, with HLA associations seemingly driven largely by CMV exposure. Roughly uniform sequencing depth across donors was assumed in presence/absence analyses, although this assumption may not hold. Because the 87-base-pair reads could not distinguish some IMGT-functional V segments, including TRBV6-2 and TRBV6-3, those segments were excluded. The only immune exposure information available for the cohort was CMV serostatus. It was suggested by the authors that the approach could potentially be generalized to other disease states and immunological phenotypes. In both the original and validation cohorts, the classifier was reported to diagnose cytomegalovirus status with high specificity and sensitivity. The study listed over 150 TCR beta chains as associated with cytomegalovirus. In a later analysis, TCR association rates were found to vary across HLA loci, with the most associated TCRs seen for DRB1 alleles and the fewest for HLA-C alleles. The sequencing pipeline was judged likely to have produced a cluster of highly shared sequence variants as a technical artifact. Because some donors lacked HLA typing at each locus, the association tests relied only on the typed subset. Correlated functional status among segregating V segments might reflect linkage disequilibrium, but an unknown experimental factor could not be ruled out. A later genetic analysis reported fewer N-insertions in productive TCRs among donors in an Asian-associated ancestry cluster than the roughly 620-donor mean. A further reported finding was that TCR beta sequences accurately predicted the HLA-A and HLA-B alleles for most subjects in the first cohort. A later analysis reported that several top co-occurrence clusters appeared linked to parvovirus B19, influenza, CMV and Epstein-Barr virus.

The cohort comprised hundreds of healthy bone marrow donors. All cohort members were sampled while nominally healthy, although unrecorded immune exposures were likely present. The donor was CMV seronegative and was included in the group of about 350 seronegative cohort members. A peripheral blood sample was collected from each donor, and TCR beta sequencing was performed on peripheral blood mononuclear cells. Genomic DNA extraction from the blood cell samples was performed with the Qiagen DNeasy Blood Extraction Kit. This receptor chain uses TRBV14 and TRBJ1-4, with the D gene too uncertain to name. The clonotype was recovered from a woman aged 45-59 years in good health and CMV-seronegative. The specimen was PBMCs. The CDR3 region has the sequence CASSQEEHLGVFF. The DNA reads TGTGCCAGCAGCCAAGAGGAGCATCTAGGAGTGTTTTTT.